These T cell receptor beta chains were read from a single sample in a study of shared clonotypes between healthy human individuals. Sequencing used immunoSEQ multiplex PCR; TCRdb keeps in-frame clones, though not all of them. The sample contains about 480,000 clones, about 80% of which appear only once. The sequenced sample consisted of PBMCs. These receptor sequences come from a woman aged 40 to 50 in good health. Some clones in this sample may be carry-over from other donors' samples. CDR3s include the opening cysteine and the closing phenylalanine or tryptophan. D genes are given only for firm matches. The size of a clone is reported for some rows only, either as once, few or many, or as a class for expanded clones.

v_gene	abundance	j_gene	d_gene	CDR3nt	CDR3aa
TRBV6-5	NA	TRBJ1-2	TRBD1	TGTGCCAGCAGTTTAAACAGGGGAAAATCTGGCTACACCTTC	CASSLNRGKSGYTF
TRBV18	NA	TRBJ1-3	TRBD1	TGTGCCAGCTCAACTGACAGGGACGGATACACCATATATTTT	CASSTDRDGYTIYF
TRBV2	NA	TRBJ2-7	TRBD2	TGTGCCAGCATTCCGACTAGCGGGAGGGTCCACGAGCAGTACTTC	CASIPTSGRVHEQYF
TRBV11-3	NA	TRBJ2-7	TRBD1	TGTGCCAGCAGCCCTGGGACAGGGTCTCCCTACGAGCAGTACTTC	CASSPGTGSPYEQYF
TRBV6-1	NA	TRBJ2-1	NA	TGTGCCAGCAGTGAAGCGCGTGGTCTGGGGCTAAACAATGAGCAGTTCTTC	CASSEARGLGLNNEQFF
TRBV11-1	NA	TRBJ2-5	TRBD2	TGTGCCAGCAGCTTAGGACTAGCGGGGCGGCCCCCCAGCGAGACCCAGTACTTC	CASSLGLAGRPPSETQYF
TRBV29-1	NA	TRBJ2-1	TRBD2	TGCAGCGTTCCCCATGCTAGCGGAGATTACAATGAGCAGTTCTTC	CSVPHASGDYNEQFF
TRBV5-1	few	TRBJ1-1	NA	TGCGCCAGCAGCTTGGTTGGGTCTGAAGCTTTCTTT	CASSLVGSEAFF
TRBV12-5	NA	TRBJ2-7	NA	TGTGCTAGTGGGCCCGATAATTACGAGCAGTACTTC	CASGPDNYEQYF
TRBV18	once	TRBJ1-4	TRBD1	TGTGCCAGCGCCCACCTTTCACAGGGGAGTCAGTCTAATGAAAAACTGTTTTTT	CASAHLSQGSQSNEKLFF